This TCR beta chain was captured by sequencing in a study of regulatory T cells in long-lasting Graves disease. As for the study in general: Over 5 years of antithyroid drugs plus positive TSH receptor antibodies defined persistent Graves' disease.

The time point: persistent/refractory GD, antithyroid drugs over 5 years with positive TRAb. PBMCs provided the RNA from which the TCR library was made. Findings of the study overall: Thyroid tissue was not sampled; only peripheral blood was. Sharing of public clonotypes was greater in persistent patients (2,741) than in new patients (more than 900).

V gave up 4 bases and J gave up 4 bases, with 11 bases separating them. Germline lookup yields CDR1 SGHRS and CDR2 YFSETQ. The CDR3 is made up of 13 amino acids. This clonotype was seen more than once but under ten times. Its antigen is as yet unknown. Arm-PCR of CDR3 regions with iRepertoire HTBI primers generated TCR beta libraries. Via MiXCR, TCRdb re-called the multiplex PCR reads, giving one row per CDR3 protein. In the table there are about 660,000 distinct CDR3 sequences, approximately 31% of which are singletons. The rearrangement links TRBV5-1 to TRBJ1-1; D unresolved. This material consisted of peripheral blood mononuclear cells (PBMCs), taken when the disease was refractory, from a patient treated with antithyroid drugs. The TCR was taken from a female donor with Graves disease. The CDR3 here is CASSPDFITEAFF. The CDR3 coding sequence is TGCGCCAGCAGCCCAGACTTTATCACTGAAGCTTTCTTT.